Shown below are 22 T cell receptor beta chains from a single sample sequenced in a study of T cell responses to AZD1222 COVID-19 vaccine. Clones were read by immunoSEQ multiplex PCR, and TCRdb kept only the in-frame ones, dropping some. The sample has some 150,000 clones; 85% to 95% are singletons. Source: peripheral blood, taken on day 0 of AZD1222 vaccination. Receptors were obtained from an adult in good health.

The chain recombines TRBV18 with TRBJ1-1; D may be TRBD1 (6 bases). V dropped 5 bases and J dropped 2 bases, with 21 bases sitting between them. Germline V lookup: CDR1 KGHSH, CDR2 LQKENI. This CDR3 comprises 17 residues. CDR3 residues: CASSAGGGSDLNTEAFF. The CDR3 DNA is TGTGCCAGCTCAGCGGGGGGCGGATCTGACTTAAACACTGAAGCTTTCTTT.

The CDR3 region is CASRGGGRPQHF. In DNA form, the CDR3 reads TGTGCCAGCAGGGGGGGAGGGCGGCCCCAGCATTTT. This chain connects TRBV12-3 or TRBV12-4 to TRBJ1-5, with a weak D call TRBD1 (5 bases). This CDR3 has 12 amino acids. V lost 6 bases and J 9 bases, leaving 12 bases between the germline ends.

The chain carries TRBV7-2 and TRBJ2-2; D unresolved. Trimming took off 1 base at V and 0 bases at J, with 15 bases between the two ends. This CDR3 has 18 amino acids. Germline CDR1 and CDR2: SGHTA and FQGNSA. The CDR3 region has the DNA TGTGCCAGCAGCTTAGGCCCGCCGGGTGGGGCGAACACCGGGGAGCTGTTTTTT. It yields the protein CASSLGPPGGANTGELFF.

The CDR3 region is CASSLLGADQPQHF. CDR3 nucleotides: TGTGCCAGCAGTTTATTAGGGGCGGATCAGCCCCAGCATTTT. The chain links TRBV27 to TRBJ1-5, with D maybe TRBD1 (5 bases). This CDR3 has 14 amino acids. V shed 1 base and J shed 5 bases, with 9 bases lying between them. Germline CDR1 is MNHEY and CDR2 is SMNVEV (reference sequence).

The rearrangement joins TRBV28 to TRBJ1-5; TRBD1 is a possible D gene (5 bases). There are 14 residues in the CDR3. CDR1 and CDR2 (germline): MDHEN, SYDVKM. The V end was cut by 2 bases, the J end by 6 bases, with 11 bases between. The CDR3 nucleotides are TGTGCCAGCAGTTTAGTTACAGGCTTTCAGCCCCAGCATTTT. Translating gives CASSLVTGFQPQHF.

V gene TRBV7-9 combines with J gene TRBJ1-2; 10 positions agree with TRBD1. CDR3 size: 15 residues. V was clipped by 5 bases and J by 7 bases; unmatched bases: 10. Germline V gene sequence: CDR1 SEHNR, CDR2 FQNEAQ (reference sequence). The CDR3, as DNA: TGTGCCAGCAGCCCCTCATCGGGACAGGGGAGTGGCTACACCTTC. As protein: CASSPSSGQGSGYTF.

The chain carries TRBV4-1 and TRBJ2-6; no clear D gene. This CDR3 spans 15 amino acids. V shed 0 bases and J shed 4 bases, with 7 bases lying between them. CDR1 is MGHRA and CDR2 is YSYEKL in the germline V gene. The DNA for the CDR3 is TGCGCCAGCAGCCAAGACAGGTCAGGGGCCAACGTCCTGACTTTC. It is translated as CASSQDRSGANVLTF.

A single count supports this clone. The chain is built from TRBV19 and TRBJ1-5; D remains unclear. From germline, CDR1 is LNHDA and CDR2 SQIVND (reference sequence). The CDR3 is 16 amino acids. V dropped 7 bases and J dropped 0 bases, with 16 bases sitting between them. The CDR3 bases are TGTGCCAGTACCAACGTTCTCGAGCCTAGCAATCAGCCCCAGCATTTT. Translation gives CASTNVLEPSNQPQHF.

The chain recombines TRBV19 with TRBJ1-5; D gene uncertain. Trimming removed 4 bases from V and 4 bases from J, with 14 bases in between. The CDR3 is 15 residues long. CDR1 is LNHDA and CDR2 is SQIVND in the germline V gene (reference sequence). As DNA, the CDR3 is TGTGCCAGTAGTAGGGCGCCATACCCAAATCAGCCCCAGCATTTT. As protein: CASSRAPYPNQPQHF. Filled out from reference TRBV19 and TRBJ1-5, the complete variable domain reads DGGITQSPKYLFRKEGQNVTLSCEQNLNHDAMYWYRQDPGQGLRLIYYSQIVNDFQKGDIAEGYSVSREKKESFPLTVTSAQKNPTAFYLCASSRAPYPNQPQHFGDGTRLSIL.

The chain links TRBV2 to TRBJ1-2; 7 positions match TRBD1. J gave up 6 bases and V 4 bases, and 17 bases lay outside the gene matches. This CDR3 contains 17 residues. Germline CDR1 is SNHLY and CDR2 is FYNNEI. Here the CDR3 DNA reads TGTGCCAGCAGTGCATTTAGCGGTCGCAGGGGGAGTGATGGCTACACCTTC. It encodes CASSAFSGRRGSDGYTF.

V and J are TRBV3-1 (or the pseudogene TRBV3-2) and TRBJ1-5; 8 positions agree with TRBD1. CDR1 and CDR2 from the germline V gene are LGHDT and YNNKEL (reference sequence). This CDR3 spans 19 amino acids. Unmatched junction bases numbered 14, after V lost 2 bases and J lost 2 bases. The CDR3 reads CASSQRLDYRGSGNQPQHF. CDR3 in DNA: TGTGCCAGCAGCCAAAGGTTGGATTACAGGGGGAGCGGCAATCAGCCCCAGCATTTT.

V is TRBV18 and J is TRBJ2-3; TRBD2 agrees at 7 bases. The V segment lost 1 base and the J segment 0 bases; nucleotides outside the gene matches: 4. CDR3 length equals 16 residues. Looked up from germline, CDR1 is KGHSH and CDR2 is LQKENI. The CDR3 reads CASSPRPAGSTDTQYF. Here the CDR3 DNA reads TGTGCCAGCTCACCACGTCCAGCGGGGAGCACAGATACGCAGTATTTT.

The gene calls are TRBV11-2 and TRBJ2-7; 7 nucleotides align to TRBD1. The CDR3 consists of 16 residues. Per the germline V gene, CDR1 is SGHAT and CDR2 is FQNNGV. V lost 4 bases and J lost 0; bases outside the gene matches: 9. CDR3 nucleotide sequence: TGTGCCAGCAGCTCCCTTGGGGACAGCTTCTCCTACGAGCAGTACTTC. The encoded protein is CASSSLGDSFSYEQYF. Looking up the rest from reference TRBV11-2 and TRBJ2-7 gives the full variable domain: EAGVAQSPRYKIIEKRQSVAFWCNPISGHATLYWYQQILGQGPKLLIQFQNNGVVDDSQLPKDRFSAERLKGVDSTLKIQPAKLEDSAVYLCASSSLGDSFSYEQYFGPGTRLTVT.

The chain links TRBV6-5 to TRBJ2-7; D is unclear. Germline CDR1 is MNHEY and CDR2 is SVGAGI. The germline V and J ends were trimmed by 8 bases and 4 bases, with 9 bases remaining between them. The CDR3 contains 11 residues. CDR3 in DNA: TGTGCCAGCGGAGCGCGGTACGAGCAGTACTTC. It encodes CASGARYEQYF.

The chain carries TRBV14 and TRBJ2-5; D is undetermined. Per germline, CDR1 SGHDN and CDR2 FVKESK. The CDR3 has 13 amino acids. V was shortened by 1 base and J by 1 base, with 4 bases between the two germline ends. For the CDR3, the DNA is TGTGCCAGCAGCCAAGCGGCCCAAGAGACCCAGTACTTC. This codes for CASSQAAQETQYF.

The chain has TRBV6-4 and TRBJ2-1; no firm D call. The CDR3 runs 15 residues. Trimming took 2 bases from V and 4 from J, leaving 12 bases between them. Germline CDR1 and CDR2: MRHNA and SNTAGT. The CDR3 spells CASSDKGGSYNEQFF. The CDR3 DNA reads TGTGCCAGCAGTGACAAAGGCGGTTCATACAATGAGCAGTTCTTC.

This chain uses TRBV5-5 with TRBJ1-5; D gene unclear. Germline CDR1 SGHKS, CDR2 YYEKEE (reference sequence). V was shortened by 1 base and J by 8 bases, with 22 bases between the two germline ends. This CDR3 spans 17 amino acids. The DNA for the CDR3 is TGTGCCAGCAGCTTGTCTCCGGTCCGGGTAAGATGGGAGCCCCAGCATTTT. It is translated as CASSLSPVRVRWEPQHF.

CDR3 residues: CASGRVTGGSSYEQYF. CDR3 sequence (DNA): TGTGCCAGCGGGAGGGTGACAGGAGGGAGCTCCTACGAGCAGTACTTC. V and J are TRBV25-1 and TRBJ2-7, with D possibly TRBD2 on 7 matching bases. The germline V gene encodes CDR1 MGHDK and CDR2 SYGVNS. Deletions cut 8 bases from V and 0 bases from J, with 20 bases between. This CDR3 region has 16 residues.

This chain links TRBV7-2 with TRBJ1-2; D not certain. The germline V and J ends were trimmed by 2 bases and 3 bases, with 7 bases remaining between them. The CDR3 has 13 residues. Germline assignment: CDR1 SGHTA and CDR2 FQGNSA. The CDR3 spells CASSLWRHYGYTF. The CDR3 DNA reads TGTGCCAGCAGCTTATGGCGGCACTATGGCTACACCTTC.

In its sample, this clone was seen a few times. Additional DNA sequences in this sample encode the identical CDR3. The chain carries TRBV5-1 and TRBJ1-1; TRBD1 agrees at 9 bases. Germline V gene lookup returns CDR1 SGHRS and CDR2 YFSETQ. V dropped 4 bases and J dropped 6; count of bases not matched to a gene: 4. The CDR3 is 13 amino acids. The CDR3 region has the DNA TGCGCCAGCAGCATTGGACAGGGGTCTGAAGCTTTCTTT. Its translation: CASSIGQGSEAFF.

This chain links TRBV5-4 with TRBJ1-3, with D perhaps matching TRBD1 (5 bases). The V gene lost 3 bases and the J gene lost 2 bases, with 15 bases spanning the gap. Germline V gene sequence: CDR1 SGHNT, CDR2 YYREEE (reference sequence). The CDR3 runs 16 residues. The CDR3 region has the DNA TGTGCCAGCAGCTCAGACAGCCCGGCCACTGGAAACACCATATATTTT. It yields the protein CASSSDSPATGNTIYF.

The chain recombines TRBV28 with TRBJ2-7; 8 bases fit TRBD2. CDR3 size: 14 residues. V lost 5 bases, J lost 6 bases, and 9 bases stayed unmatched. Germline V CDR1 and CDR2: MDHEN, SYDVKM. The CDR3 DNA reads as TGTGCCAGCAGTCCCCCCCCGGGGGGGGCCGAGCAGTACTTC. Translating gives CASSPPPGGAEQYF.